Listed below are T cell receptor beta chains from one sample, sequenced in a study of blood T cell repertoires in COVID-19. Only in-frame clones appear in the TCRdb table, and some are missing; sequencing was by immunoSEQ multiplex PCR. The top ten hold 3.6% of the sample, which has 200,000 to 250,000 clones, approximately 82% seen once. Material for sequencing was peripheral blood. The receptors stem from a woman older than 75 with acute or convalescent COVID-19. Each CDR3 is given with its conserved first and last residue. The D gene is left open where the match is weak.

V gene,D gene,CDR3 length,CDR3 protein
TRBV3-1/TRBV3-2,TRBD2,15,CASSQRAGGTDTQYF
TRBV19,TRBD1,13,CASSQTGGYEQYF
TRBV19,TRBD2,16,CASSTGLAPSTDTQYF
TRBV15,.,16,CATSRDLDARSYEQYF
TRBV7-6,TRBD1,16,CASSSGQGALNTEAFF
TRBV2,.,16,CASSRIGTTVSYGYTF
TRBV7-2,.,16,CASSLSPLGQTGELFF
TRBV5-4,TRBD2,15,CASSSGGGSYNEQFF
TRBV6-1,TRBD1,18,CASSESGTGRASNQPQHF
TRBV25-1,TRBD2,16,CASSELAGAHTGELFF
TRBV7-9,TRBD1,16,CASSLQGDRGLGGYTF
TRBV4-2,.,13,CASSQDPQAEAFF
TRBV6-5,.,11,CASSYNRAAFF
TRBV7-2,.,14,CASSLAPSSYEQYF
TRBV28,.,16,CASRDIKTSYNSPLHF
TRBV18,.,15,CASSPASSGANVLTF
TRBV2,.,12,CASMRGNTEAFF
TRBV11-2,TRBD1,14,CASSIGTGGEKLFF
TRBV7-3,TRBD2,15,CASSPSGGPYNEQFF
TRBV7-2,.,13,CASSPGTMEKLFF
TRBV4-2,TRBD2,15,CASSQGTSDPYEQYF
TRBV7-9,.,17,CASSLEGGSPGGYGAFF
TRBV18,.,14,CASSPSTEPYEQYF
TRBV12-3/TRBV12-4,.,11,CASSRGTSAFF
TRBV29-1,.,13,CSVGIWGDTEAFF
TRBV28,.,15,CASSTPGATNEKLFF
TRBV7-8,.,15,CASSLARGGIYEQYF
TRBV3-1/TRBV3-2,.,13,CASSQNLADTQYF
TRBV21-1,.,17,CASSRPGPEGDTGELFF
TRBV28,.,13,CASHRATNSPLHF
TRBV24-1,.,18,CAQRGLSRNMGVNTEAFF
TRBV4-2,TRBD1,13,CASSQPTGAGYTF
TRBV2,.,12,CASSEQIQPQHF
TRBV3-1/TRBV3-2,TRBD2,16,CASSQLAGGLGETQYF
TRBV2,TRBD1,14,CASILDRRTDTQYF
TRBV5-8,TRBD1,16,CASSLAPDRANTEAFF
TRBV9,TRBD1,16,CASSVDRDRGTDTQYF
TRBV2,TRBD2,14,CASSALAGGHEQFF
TRBV6-1,TRBD1,17,CASSDWGLPGGELGYTF
TRBV10-3,TRBD1,15,CAISPEGGQDQPQHF
TRBV11-3,.,13,CASSFLIADTQYF
TRBV6-2/TRBV6-3,.,14,CASSYGLTVSEQFF
TRBV20-1,TRBD2,15,CSASQGGGGTDTQYF
TRBV7-2,TRBD1,13,CASSPDRANEAFF
TRBV28,TRBD1,15,CASSFRGRGYTEAFF
TRBV3-1/TRBV3-2,.,15,CASSQDMAPNQPQHF
TRBV7-9,.,17,CASSILAGVDTNEKLFF
TRBV6-1,.,17,CASSGGFVGLANEKLFF
TRBV9,TRBD1,14,CASSIGTGDYEQYF
TRBV18,TRBD1,16,CASSPRRDSSYNEQFF
TRBV29-1,.,12,CSVLGTGYEQYF
TRBV12-3/TRBV12-4,.,11,CASSSGNEAFF
TRBV6-6,.,14,CASSPAGRTGGYTF
TRBV6-5,TRBD1,15,CASSTGGKTPYGYTF
TRBV10-3,.,11,CAATGYYGYTF